The clone carrying this T cell receptor (beta chain) was recorded at least ten times. Antigen specificity is unknown. Described time point: sample taken at primary tumor resection. The record originates from a study of spatial heterogeneity in lung cancer. Looking at the study overall: Sequences of the beta chain were consistently detected in greater numbers than alpha-chain sequences. The study observed each unique TCR and UMI combination more than ten times on average in raw reads.

Trimming cost V 2 bases and J 4 bases, with 12 bases left between them. CDR1 and CDR2 (germline): SGHVS, FQNEAQ. The CDR3 is 15 amino acids. Study results and limitations: Tracking of tumor mutation counts was seen in expanded intratumoral alpha and beta TCR counts.

All TCR cDNA molecules were individually tagged with a unique molecular identifier. From the 5' RACE reads, TCRdb called clonotypes with MiXCR, one entry per CDR3 protein. The table includes about 28,000 distinct CDR3 sequences, roughly 6.6% detected once. The genes are TRBV7-8 and TRBJ2-4; D may be TRBD1 (5 bases). Sequenced here: lung tumor tissue, sampled at surgery. This clonotype was sampled from a male donor with early-stage non-small cell lung cancer. The CDR3 reads CASSLQGALKNIQYF. In DNA, the CDR3 is TGTGCCAGCAGCTTACAGGGCGCCCTAAAAAACATTCAGTACTTC.